The 4 T cell receptor beta chains below were found in one sample sequenced in a study of glioma-infiltrating T cells. TCR alpha and beta CDR3 regions were amplified from RNA using iRepertoire nested multiplex PCR. TCRdb re-analysed the multiplex PCR reads in MiXCR, keeping a single row per CDR3 protein. The data hold 95,000 to 110,000 distinct CDR3 sequences, with around 29% observed a single time. The sequenced sample consisted of glioma tissue, nonneoplastic brain tissue, or PBMCs (not recorded which). The origin of the receptors is a human donor with low-grade glioma or glioblastoma, undergoing nonglioma brain surgery, or in good health (not recorded which).

Note on this clonotype: A much bigger clone sits one base away, suggesting this may be a read error. This sequence joins TRBV20-1 and TRBJ2-3, with D maybe TRBD1 (5 bases). The CDR3 has 13 amino acids. V lost 3 bases to trimming and J lost 2 bases, with 9 bases between them. CDR1 is DFQATT, CDR2 SNEGSKA, per germline (reference sequence). As DNA, the CDR3 is TGCAGTGCTAGTGCAGGGTTCACAGATACGCAGTATTTT. This translates into CSASAGFTDTQYF.

A remark on this clonotype: This could be a read error, since a much larger clone is one nucleotide away. This chain uses TRBV7-9 with TRBJ1-1; D is uncertain. V lost 8 bases and J 10 bases, leaving 20 bases between the germline ends. The CDR3 contains 13 residues. Germline V lookup: CDR1 SEHNR, CDR2 FQNEAQ (reference sequence). The CDR3 region has the DNA TGTGCCAGCTATGAAATGATGGCGAGCGGAGCTTTCTTT. Translated, it gives CASYEMMASGAFF.

V is TRBV30 and J is TRBJ2-5; 12 bases fit TRBD2. The CDR3 is made up of 14 amino acids. V lost 3 bases, J lost 5 bases, and 4 bases stayed unmatched. Germline V gene data show CDR1 as GTSNPN and CDR2 as SVGIG (reference sequence). CDR3 DNA: TGTGCCTGGAGGACTAGCGGGGGACCCGAGACCCAGTACTTC. Encoded protein: CAWRTSGGPETQYF.

This sequence joins TRBV14 and TRBJ1-4, with D unresolved. Trimming shortened V by 5 bases and J by 7 bases, and 11 bases separated the two germline ends. CDR1 and CDR2 from the germline V gene are SGHDN and FVKESK. This CDR3 comprises 13 residues. CDR3 DNA sequence: TGTGCCAGCAGCAGAGCGGGAGTTGAAAAACTGTTTTTT. Translated, it gives CASSRAGVEKLFF.